The clone carrying this T cell receptor beta chain was detected many times. Antigen: not known. CDR1 and CDR2 (germline): SGHAT, FQDESV (reference sequence). The CDR3 totals 14 residues. V shed 5 bases and J 5 bases; nucleotides not matched to a gene: 4. The sample originates from a study of spatial heterogeneity in lung cancer. Regarding time point: sample taken at primary tumor resection. Unique molecular identifiers tagged every individual TCR cDNA molecule. TCRdb re-called the 5' RACE reads with MiXCR, one entry per CDR3 protein. The sample includes about 13,000 distinct CDR3 sequences, 4.5% to 6% seen only once; the top ten take roughly 10%. Study results and caveats: Intratumoral expanded alpha and beta TCR counts were found to track tumor mutation counts. Estimated coverage of tumor T cells was about 6.4% for alpha and 12% to 15% for beta chains.

This chain joins TRBV11-1 and TRBJ2-2, with 8 bases fitting TRBD1. This TCR came from a female donor with early-stage non-small cell lung cancer. The starting material was lung tumor tissue, obtained at surgery. In nucleotides, the CDR3 is TGTGCCAGCAGCCCCTGGACAGGGACCGGGGAGCTGTTTTTT. Translation: CASSPWTGTGELFF.